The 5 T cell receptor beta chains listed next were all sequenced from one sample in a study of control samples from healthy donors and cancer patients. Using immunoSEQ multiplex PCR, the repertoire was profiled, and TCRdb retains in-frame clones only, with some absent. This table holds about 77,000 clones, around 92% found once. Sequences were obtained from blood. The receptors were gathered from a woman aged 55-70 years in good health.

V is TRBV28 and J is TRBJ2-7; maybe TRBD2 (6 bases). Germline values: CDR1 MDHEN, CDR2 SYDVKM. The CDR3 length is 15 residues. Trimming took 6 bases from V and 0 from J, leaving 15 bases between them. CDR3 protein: CASSLGGTPSYEQYF. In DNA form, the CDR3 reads TGTGCCAGCAGCCTCGGCGGGACCCCCTCCTACGAGCAGTACTTC.

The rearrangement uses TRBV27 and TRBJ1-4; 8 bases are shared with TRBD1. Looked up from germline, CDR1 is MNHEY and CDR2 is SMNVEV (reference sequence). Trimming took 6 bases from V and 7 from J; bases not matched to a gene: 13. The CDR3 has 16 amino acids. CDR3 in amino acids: CASSSGQGPLSEKLFF. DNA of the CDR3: TGTGCCAGCAGCTCCGGACAGGGACCTTTAAGTGAAAAACTGTTTTTT. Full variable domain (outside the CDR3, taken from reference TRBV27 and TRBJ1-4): EAQVTQNPRYLITVTGKKLTVTCSQNMNHEYMSWYRQDPGLGLRQIYYSMNVEVTDKGDVPEGYKVSRKEKRNFPLILESPSPNQTSLYFCASSSGQGPLSEKLFFGSGTQLSVL.

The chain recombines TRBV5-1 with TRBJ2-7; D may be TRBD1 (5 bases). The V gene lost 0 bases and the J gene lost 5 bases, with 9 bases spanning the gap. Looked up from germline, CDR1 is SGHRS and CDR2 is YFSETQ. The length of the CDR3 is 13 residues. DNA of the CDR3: TGCGCCAGCAGCTTGGGACAGTTCAACGAGCAGTACTTC. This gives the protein CASSLGQFNEQYF.

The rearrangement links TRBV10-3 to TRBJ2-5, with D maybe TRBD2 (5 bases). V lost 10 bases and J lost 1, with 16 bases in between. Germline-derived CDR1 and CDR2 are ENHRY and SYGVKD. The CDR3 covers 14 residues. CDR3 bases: TGTGCCACGAGGGTGGCACTACTCCAAGAGACCCAGTACTTC. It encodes CATRVALLQETQYF.

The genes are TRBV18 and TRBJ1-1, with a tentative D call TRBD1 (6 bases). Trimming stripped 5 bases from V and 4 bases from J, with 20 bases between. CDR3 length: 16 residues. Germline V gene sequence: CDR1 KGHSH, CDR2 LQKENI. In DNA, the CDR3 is TGTGCCAGCTCAGTGAGTCCACAGGGTGGGAGCACTGAAGCTTTCTTT. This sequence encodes CASSVSPQGGSTEAFF.